The 28 T cell receptor beta chains listed next were all sequenced from one sample in a study of graft-versus-host responses after intestinal transplantation (dated by TCRdb to about 2021). The time point label corresponds to: cells obtained before transplantation from donor or recipient. Their target antigens are unknown. The protocol used for the library was the immunoSEQ multiplex PCR assay. Not all clones reach the TCRdb copy of this immuneACCESS table, which keeps in-frame sequences only. Checked studies attribute under half of the gap to unresolved V genes and leave the rest unexplained. The sample table records about 110,000 clones; approximately 90% of these occur just once. The ten largest account for about 0.25% of the sample. The input for sequencing was unstimulated CD4+ T cells sorted from spleen or lymph node cells, taken before transplant. These TCRs come from a human donor who was the organ donor for an intestinal transplant.

The chain joins TRBV14 to TRBJ2-3; D tentatively reads TRBD1 or TRBD2 (5 bases each). Trimming cost V 5 bases and J 7 bases, with 10 bases left between them. The length of the CDR3 is 12 residues. Germline loops: CDR1 SGHDN, CDR2 FVKESK. CDR3 amino acids: CASSSGRYTQYF. The CDR3, as DNA: TGTGCCAGCAGCTCGGGACGGTATACGCAGTATTTT. The full variable domain, its missing parts supplied by reference TRBV14 and TRBJ2-3, is EAGVTQFPSHSVIEKGQTVTLRCDPISGHDNLYWYRRVMGKEIKFLLHFVKESKQDESGMPNNRFLAERTGGTYSTLKVQPAELEDSGVYFCASSSGRYTQYFGPGTRLTVL.

In DNA, the CDR3 is TGTGCCTGGCAGGGAACGGGACAGAACTATGGCTACACCTTC. Translated, it gives CAWQGTGQNYGYTF. The rearrangement links TRBV30 to TRBJ1-2, with 7 bases lining up with TRBD1. The germline gives CDR1 GTSNPN, CDR2 SVGIG (reference sequence). Germline trimming cut 5 bases from V and 2 bases from J; bases unmatched to any gene: 8. The CDR3 is 14 residues long. Together with reference TRBV30 and TRBJ1-2, the CDR3 gives the full variable domain: SQTIHQWPATLVQPVGSPLSLECTVEGTSNPNLYWYRQAAGRGLQLLFYSVGIGQISSEVPQNLSASRPQDRQFILSSKKLLLSDSGFYLCAWQGTGQNYGYTFGSGTRLTVV.

This rearrangement joins TRBV6-5 to TRBJ1-4; D remains unclear. This CDR3 is built from 13 residues. Per germline, CDR1 MNHEY and CDR2 SVGAGI. V gave up 2 bases and J gave up 8 bases, with 9 bases separating them. CDR3 bases: TGTGCCAGCAGTTACGGGGTTGGGGAAAAACTGTTTTTT. This codes for CASSYGVGEKLFF.

The chain recombines TRBV30 with TRBJ2-3; D is perhaps TRBD2 (6 bases). Germline V gene sequence: CDR1 GTSNPN, CDR2 SVGIG (reference sequence). The CDR3 runs to 13 residues. Trimming pared 0 bases from V and 3 bases from J, leaving 7 bases between. As DNA, the CDR3 is TGTGCCTGGAGTGTTGGGGGGACAGATACGCAGTATTTT. Residues: CAWSVGGTDTQYF.

The rearrangement uses TRBV15 and TRBJ1-1; D is ambiguous. Trimming removed 0 bases from V and 3 bases from J, with 5 bases in between. CDR3 length: 13 residues. CDR1 is LNHNV and CDR2 is YYDKDF in the germline V gene (reference sequence). The DNA of the CDR3 is TGTGCCACCAGCAGAGAAATCCACACTGAAGCTTTCTTT. It codes for CATSREIHTEAFF.

This clone was detected only once. The chain links TRBV19 to TRBJ1-5; D remains ambiguous. V lost 2 bases and J 7 bases, leaving 6 bases between the germline ends. This CDR3 spans 12 amino acids. The germline gives CDR1 LNHDA, CDR2 SQIVND (reference sequence). CDR3 residues: CASSIYGQPQHF. In nucleotides, the CDR3 is TGTGCCAGTAGTATATATGGCCAGCCCCAGCATTTT.

The gene calls are TRBV2 and TRBJ2-2; 7 nucleotides match TRBD2. V lost 6 bases, J lost 7 bases, and 11 bases stayed unmatched. CDR1 SNHLY and CDR2 FYNNEI come from the germline V gene. The CDR3 has 15 amino acids. The CDR3: CASREKRGLYGELFF. Written as DNA, the CDR3 is TGTGCCAGCAGAGAAAAGAGGGGACTATACGGGGAGCTGTTTTTT.

The J gene is TRBJ2-7, the V gene TRBV28; D gene ambiguous. From germline, CDR1 is MDHEN and CDR2 SYDVKM. The CDR3 runs 14 residues. V lost 0 bases and J lost 6, with 12 bases in between. DNA of the CDR3: TGTGCCAGCAGTTTATGGCCCCGGGCTTCCGAGCAGTACTTC. Protein sequence: CASSLWPRASEQYF.

The chain couples TRBV5-1 to TRBJ1-5; 7 bases map to TRBD1. The CDR3 is 15 residues long. V lost 4 bases and J lost 8; bases outside the gene matches: 12. CDR1 is SGHRS, CDR2 YFSETQ, per germline. The CDR3 loop reads CASSLTGYDGEPQHF. The CDR3 region has the DNA TGCGCCAGCAGCCTGACAGGGTATGATGGTGAGCCCCAGCATTTT.

This sequence joins TRBV18 and TRBJ1-4; possibly TRBD1 for D (5 bases). Germline-derived CDR1 and CDR2 are KGHSH and LQKENI. The germline V and J ends were trimmed by 3 bases and 7 bases, with 15 bases remaining between them. This CDR3 contains 15 residues. This CDR3 is CASSPTGLGVEKLFF. DNA of the CDR3: TGTGCCAGCTCACCCACAGGTTTGGGGGTTGAAAAACTGTTTTTT.

This clone was counted once. The V call is TRBV13, the J call TRBJ2-3, with 9 bases identical to TRBD1. Germline CDR1 is PRHDT and CDR2 is FYEKMQ (reference sequence). CDR3 length: 17 residues. Trimming cost V 1 base and J 0 bases; bases outside gene matches: 5. The CDR3 is CASSLDRGTGSTDTQYF. CDR3 DNA sequence: TGTGCCAGCAGCTTAGATAGAGGGACAGGGAGCACAGATACGCAGTATTTT. Variable domain in full (rest from reference TRBV13 and TRBJ2-3): AAGVIQSPRHLIKEKRETATLKCYPIPRHDTVYWYQQGPGQDPQFLISFYEKMQSDKGSIPDRFSAQQFSDYHSELNMSSLELGDSALYFCASSLDRGTGSTDTQYFGPGTRLTVL.

V and J are TRBV28 and TRBJ2-5; D remains unclear. The CDR3 is 12 amino acids. Between the trimmed V and J ends, which lost 2 bases and 4 bases, there was a span of 5 bases. CDR1 and CDR2 (germline): MDHEN, SYDVKM. The CDR3: CASSLTGETQYF. DNA for the CDR3: TGTGCCAGCAGTTTAACGGGAGAGACCCAGTACTTC.

The chain combines TRBV30 with TRBJ2-5; D assignment may be TRBD1 or TRBD2 (5 bases each). V was pared by 2 bases and J by 5 bases, with 18 bases between. Germline V gives CDR1 GTSNPN, CDR2 SVGIG (reference sequence). CDR3 size: 15 residues. The CDR3 sequence is CAWSLGAGIGETQYF. For the CDR3, the DNA is TGTGCCTGGAGTCTAGGGGCCGGGATTGGCGAGACCCAGTACTTC. Together with reference TRBV30 and TRBJ2-5, the CDR3 gives the full variable domain: SQTIHQWPATLVQPVGSPLSLECTVEGTSNPNLYWYRQAAGRGLQLLFYSVGIGQISSEVPQNLSASRPQDRQFILSSKKLLLSDSGFYLCAWSLGAGIGETQYFGPGTRLLVL.

The J gene is TRBJ2-7, the V gene TRBV19; 8 nucleotides line up with TRBD2. Per germline, CDR1 LNHDA and CDR2 SQIVND (reference sequence). J gave up 0 bases and V 4 bases, and 8 bases lay outside the gene matches. The CDR3 is made up of 16 amino acids. The chain's CDR3 is CASSTGLAGISYEQYF. The CDR3 coding sequence is TGTGCCAGTAGTACAGGACTAGCCGGGATCTCCTACGAGCAGTACTTC.

The rearrangement joins TRBV4-3 to TRBJ1-1, with D uncertain. The V gene lost 0 bases and the J gene lost 0 bases, with 8 bases spanning the gap. CDR1 is LGHNA, CDR2 YSLEER, per germline. The CDR3 spans 15 residues. The CDR3 coding sequence is TGCGCCAGCAGCCAAGATCGACTTCTGAACACTGAAGCTTTCTTT. Its protein product is CASSQDRLLNTEAFF.

The V and J genes are TRBV7-8 and TRBJ2-1, with no clear D. V lost 1 base, J lost 6 bases, and 7 bases lay in between. Germline V gene sequence: CDR1 SGHVS, CDR2 FQNEAQ. This CDR3 contains 13 residues. The CDR3 coding sequence is TGTGCCAGCAGCTTAGGGAGAGCCAATGAGCAGTTCTTC. It translates to CASSLGRANEQFF.

J is TRBJ2-5 and V is TRBV18; 8 bases line up with TRBD2. V lost 6 bases to trimming and J lost 5 bases; unmatched junction nucleotides: 17. The CDR3 has 17 amino acids. The V gene's germline CDR1 is KGHSH and CDR2 LQKENI. The CDR3 DNA reads as TGTGCCAGCTCTCCAGGCCCAGCGGGAGAGTTGGGGGAGACCCAGTACTTC. This translates into CASSPGPAGELGETQYF.

The rearrangement links TRBV30 to TRBJ2-3; tentatively, D is TRBD1 (6 bases). The CDR3 spans 13 residues. Trimming removed 4 bases from V and 4 bases from J, with 12 bases in between. Germline assignment: CDR1 GTSNPN and CDR2 SVGIG (reference sequence). The CDR3 reads CAWMVGASDTQYF. CDR3 nucleotide sequence: TGTGCCTGGATGGTGGGGGCCTCAGATACGCAGTATTTT.

The DNA for the CDR3 is TGCGCCAGCAGCCAAGATCGAACAGCGGCCTACGAGCAGTACTTC. This translates into CASSQDRTAAYEQYF. The V gene is TRBV4-1, the J gene TRBJ2-7, with D maybe TRBD2 (5 bases). The V and J ends lost 0 bases and 2 bases respectively, with 11 bases between them. Germline assignment: CDR1 MGHRA and CDR2 YSYEKL. This CDR3 has 15 amino acids.

The chain uses TRBV7-2 and TRBJ1-5; unclear D gene. CDR3 length equals 14 residues. V gave up 1 base and J gave up 0 bases, with 4 bases separating them. Germline V gene sequence: CDR1 SGHTA, CDR2 FQGNSA. CDR3 sequence: CASSLEYSNQPQHF. CDR3 nucleotide sequence: TGTGCCAGCAGCTTAGAGTATAGCAATCAGCCCCAGCATTTT.

The chain carries TRBV7-9 and TRBJ2-3, with no clear D. Germline lookup yields CDR1 SEHNR and CDR2 FQNEAQ (reference sequence). The V end was cut by 8 bases, the J end by 4 bases, with 10 bases between. CDR3 size: 12 residues. CDR3 in amino acids: CASLRVPDTQYF. The CDR3 DNA reads as TGTGCCAGCCTGCGAGTGCCAGATACGCAGTATTTT.

The chain recombines TRBV19 with TRBJ2-4; D gene uncertain. V dropped 3 bases and J dropped 0 bases, with 15 bases sitting between them. This CDR3 is 17 amino acids long. Germline V gene sequence: CDR1 LNHDA, CDR2 SQIVND (reference sequence). DNA of the CDR3: TGTGCCAGTAGTATTTGGTTCCCAGCCCTAGCCAAAAACATTCAGTACTTC. This gives the protein CASSIWFPALAKNIQYF.

The chain uses TRBV7-3 and TRBJ2-7; 7 bases fit TRBD2. This CDR3 has 13 amino acids. Trimming removed 2 bases from V and 8 bases from J; junction bases left unmatched: 6. CDR1 and CDR2 from the germline V gene are SGHTA and FQGTGA. The CDR3 spells CASSLGRGDQQYF. For the CDR3, the DNA is TGTGCCAGCAGCTTAGGTCGGGGGGACCAGCAGTACTTC.

The CDR3 DNA follows: TGCGCCAGCAGCTTGGGTAGTTGGCGGGCGGGAGATACGCAGTATTTT. It specifies CASSLGSWRAGDTQYF. This sequence joins TRBV5-1 and TRBJ2-3, with D perhaps TRBD2 (5 bases). Looked up from germline, CDR1 is SGHRS and CDR2 is YFSETQ. The V gene lost 0 bases and the J gene lost 5 bases, with 16 bases spanning the gap. This CDR3 has 16 residues.

The chain joins TRBV5-8 to TRBJ2-7; perhaps TRBD1 as D (6 bases). V was trimmed by 1 base and J by 6 bases, leaving 11 bases between them. The CDR3 is 13 amino acids. Looked up from germline, CDR1 is SGHTS and CDR2 is YDEGEE. The CDR3 bases are TGTGCCAGCAGCTTGCAGGGGCTCGGCGAGCAGTACTTC. Its protein product is CASSLQGLGEQYF. Looking up the rest from reference TRBV5-8 and TRBJ2-7 gives the full variable domain: EAGVTQSPTHLIKTRGQQATLRCSPISGHTSVYWYQQALGLGLQFLLWYDEGEERNRGNFPPRFSGRQFPNYSSELNVNALELEDSALYLCASSLQGLGEQYFGPGTRLTVT.

For the CDR3, the DNA is TGCGCCAGCATGGAGGGGAGCACAGATACGCAGTATTTT. It encodes CASMEGSTDTQYF. This chain joins TRBV5-1 and TRBJ2-3; the D gene is possibly TRBD2 (6 bases). The CDR3 runs 13 residues. Germline V lookup: CDR1 SGHRS, CDR2 YFSETQ. V was clipped by 6 bases and J by 0 bases, with 8 bases between them.

The V gene is TRBV4-1, the J gene TRBJ2-3, with TRBD2 matching 13 bases. The CDR3 is 16 residues long. Losses at the gene ends were 0 bases for V and 6 bases for J; bases not matched to a gene: 3. Germline V lookup: CDR1 MGHRA, CDR2 YSYEKL. CDR3 DNA: TGCGCCAGCAGCCAAGAACTAGCGGGAGGGGTCGATACGCAGTATTTT. It is translated as CASSQELAGGVDTQYF.

The chain couples TRBV2 to TRBJ2-7; D perhaps matches TRBD1 (5 bases). The CDR3 runs 12 residues. V shed 2 bases and J shed 3 bases, with 5 bases lying between them. Per the germline V gene, CDR1 is SNHLY and CDR2 is FYNNEI. The CDR3 sequence: CASSEQGYEQYF. In nucleotides, the CDR3 is TGTGCCAGCAGTGAACAGGGCTACGAGCAGTACTTC.